This TCR beta chain was captured by sequencing in a study of blood T cell repertoires in COVID-19. Study summary: T cells, B-cell-depleted T cells, or PBMCs provided the cDNA or gDNA that served as material.

How the authors handled the data: By means of reference gene primer amplification, nucleated cell counts were estimated. Sequenced by immunoSEQ multiplex PCR; TCRdb stores in-frame clones only, minus some. From that table come the V and J calls and clone size; the DNA was used to work out D and trimming. This sample yields approximately 76,000 clones, of which 90% to 95% are seen a single time; 7% to 9% belongs to the top ten. V was cut by 2 bases and J by 3 bases, with 12 bases left in between. The germline V gene has CDR1 SGHTA and CDR2 FQGTGA. The CDR3 totals 15 residues. The chain links TRBV7-3 to TRBJ2-3; possibly TRBD2 for D (6 bases). The specimen was peripheral blood. This TCR derives from a human donor in a cohort sampled during active COVID-19. CDR3 sequence (DNA): TGTGCCAGCAGCTTAGGGTGGGCGGGAACAGATACGCAGTATTTT. The encoded protein is CASSLGWAGTDTQYF.